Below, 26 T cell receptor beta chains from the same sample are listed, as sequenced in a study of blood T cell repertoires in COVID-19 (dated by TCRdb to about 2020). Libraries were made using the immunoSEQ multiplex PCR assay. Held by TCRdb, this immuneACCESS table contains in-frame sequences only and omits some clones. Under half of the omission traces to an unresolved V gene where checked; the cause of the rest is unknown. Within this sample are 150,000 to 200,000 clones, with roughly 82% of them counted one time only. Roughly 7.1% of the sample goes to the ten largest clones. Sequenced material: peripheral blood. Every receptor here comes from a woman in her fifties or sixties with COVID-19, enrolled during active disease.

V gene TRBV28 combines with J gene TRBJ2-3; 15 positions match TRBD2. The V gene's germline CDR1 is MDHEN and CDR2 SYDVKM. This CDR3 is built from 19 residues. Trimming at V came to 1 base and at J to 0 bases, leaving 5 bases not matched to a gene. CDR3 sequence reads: CASSLLGLAGGLSTDTQYF. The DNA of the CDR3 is TGTGCCAGCAGTTTATTGGGACTAGCGGGAGGACTAAGCACAGATACGCAGTATTTT.

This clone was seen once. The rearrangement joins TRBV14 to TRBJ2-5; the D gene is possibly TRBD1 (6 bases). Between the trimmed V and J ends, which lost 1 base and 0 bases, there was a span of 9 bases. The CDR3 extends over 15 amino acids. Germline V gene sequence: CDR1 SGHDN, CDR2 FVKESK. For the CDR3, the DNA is TGTGCCAGCAGCCAAGGTGACAGGAACCAAGAGACCCAGTACTTC. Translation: CASSQGDRNQETQYF.

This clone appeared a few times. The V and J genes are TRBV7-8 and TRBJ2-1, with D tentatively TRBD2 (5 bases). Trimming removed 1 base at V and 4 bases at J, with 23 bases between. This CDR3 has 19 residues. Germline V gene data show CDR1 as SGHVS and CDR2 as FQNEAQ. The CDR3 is CASSLDWERDDLLYNEQFF. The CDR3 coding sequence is TGTGCCAGCAGCTTAGATTGGGAGAGAGACGATCTCTTGTACAATGAGCAGTTCTTC. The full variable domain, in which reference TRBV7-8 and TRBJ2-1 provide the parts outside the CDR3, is GAGVSQSPRYKVAKRGQDVALRCDPISGHVSLFWYQQALGQGPEFLTYFQNEAQLDKSGLPSDRFFAERPEGSVSTLKIQRTQQEDSAVYLCASSLDWERDDLLYNEQFFGPGTRLTVL.

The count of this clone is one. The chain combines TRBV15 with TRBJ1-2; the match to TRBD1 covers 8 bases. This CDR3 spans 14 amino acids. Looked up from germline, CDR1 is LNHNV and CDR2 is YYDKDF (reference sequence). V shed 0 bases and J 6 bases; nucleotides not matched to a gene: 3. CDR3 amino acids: CATSRDRTGNGYTF. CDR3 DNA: TGTGCCACCAGCAGAGATCGGACAGGGAATGGCTACACCTTC.

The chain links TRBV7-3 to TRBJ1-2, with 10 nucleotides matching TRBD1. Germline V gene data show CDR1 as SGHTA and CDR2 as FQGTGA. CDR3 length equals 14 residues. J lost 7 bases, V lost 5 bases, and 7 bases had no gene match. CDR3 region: CASSATGGATGYTF. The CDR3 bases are TGTGCCAGCAGCGCGACAGGGGGCGCGACTGGCTACACCTTC.

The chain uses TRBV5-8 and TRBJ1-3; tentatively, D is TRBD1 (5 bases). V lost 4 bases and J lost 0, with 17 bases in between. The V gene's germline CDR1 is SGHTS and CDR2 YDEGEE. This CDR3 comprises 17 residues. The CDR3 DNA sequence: TGTGCCAGCAGCCCCCAGGGCCGGACGATCTCTGGAAACACCATATATTTT. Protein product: CASSPQGRTISGNTIYF.

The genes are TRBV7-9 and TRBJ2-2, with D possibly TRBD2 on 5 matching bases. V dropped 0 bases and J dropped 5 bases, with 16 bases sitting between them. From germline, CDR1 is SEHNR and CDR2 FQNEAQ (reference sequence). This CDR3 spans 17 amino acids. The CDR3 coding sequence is TGTGCCAGCAGCTTAGCAGCATGGACTGGGGAGACCGGGGAGCTGTTTTTT. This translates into CASSLAAWTGETGELFF.

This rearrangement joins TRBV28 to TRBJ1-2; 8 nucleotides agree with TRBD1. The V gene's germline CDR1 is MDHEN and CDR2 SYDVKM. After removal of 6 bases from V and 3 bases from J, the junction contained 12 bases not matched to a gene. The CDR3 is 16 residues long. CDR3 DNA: TGTGCCAGCAGCCTCTTACCCCCACAGGGGGACTATGGCTACACCTTC. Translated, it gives CASSLLPPQGDYGYTF.

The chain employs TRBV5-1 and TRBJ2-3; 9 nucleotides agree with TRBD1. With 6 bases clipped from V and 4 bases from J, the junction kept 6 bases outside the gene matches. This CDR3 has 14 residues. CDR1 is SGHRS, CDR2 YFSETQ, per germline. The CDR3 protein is CASTLTGGSDTQYF. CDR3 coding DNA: TGCGCCAGCACGTTGACAGGGGGGTCAGATACGCAGTATTTT.

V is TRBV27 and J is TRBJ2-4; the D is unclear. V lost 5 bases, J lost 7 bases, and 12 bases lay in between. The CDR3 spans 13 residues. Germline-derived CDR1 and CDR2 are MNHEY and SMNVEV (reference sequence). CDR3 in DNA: TGTGCCAGCAGTATACATCAGAGGAACATTCAGTACTTC. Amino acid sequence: CASSIHQRNIQYF.

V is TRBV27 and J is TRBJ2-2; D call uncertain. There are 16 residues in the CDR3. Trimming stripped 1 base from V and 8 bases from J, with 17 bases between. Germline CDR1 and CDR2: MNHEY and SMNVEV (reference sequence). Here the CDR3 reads CASSLFQVRPLGELFF. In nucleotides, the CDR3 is TGTGCCAGCAGTTTATTTCAGGTTCGCCCCCTTGGGGAGCTGTTTTTT.

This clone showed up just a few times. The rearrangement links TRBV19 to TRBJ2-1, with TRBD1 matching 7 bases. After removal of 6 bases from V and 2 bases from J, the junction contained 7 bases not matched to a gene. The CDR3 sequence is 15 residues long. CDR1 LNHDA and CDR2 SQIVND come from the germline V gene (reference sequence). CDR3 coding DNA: TGTGCCAGTAGCTTGACAGGGACGACCTACAATGAGCAGTTCTTC. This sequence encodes CASSLTGTTYNEQFF.

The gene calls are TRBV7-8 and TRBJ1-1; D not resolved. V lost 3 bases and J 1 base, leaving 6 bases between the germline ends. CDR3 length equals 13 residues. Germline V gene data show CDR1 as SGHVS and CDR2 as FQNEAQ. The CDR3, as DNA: TGTGCCAGCAGCTTCGAGAGGAACACTGAAGCTTTCTTT. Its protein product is CASSFERNTEAFF.

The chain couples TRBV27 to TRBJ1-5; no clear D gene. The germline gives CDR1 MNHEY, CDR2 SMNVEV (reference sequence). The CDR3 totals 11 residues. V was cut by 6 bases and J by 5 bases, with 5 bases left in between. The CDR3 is CASRSDQPQHF. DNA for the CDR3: TGTGCCAGCAGGTCGGATCAGCCCCAGCATTTT.

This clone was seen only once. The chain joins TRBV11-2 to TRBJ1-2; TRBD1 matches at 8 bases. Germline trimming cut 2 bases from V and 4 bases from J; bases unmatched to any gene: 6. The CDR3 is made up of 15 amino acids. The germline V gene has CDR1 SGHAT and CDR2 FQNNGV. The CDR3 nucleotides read TGTGCCAGCAGCTTAACAGGGGGTGGTCCCTATGGCTACACCTTC. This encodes CASSLTGGGPYGYTF.

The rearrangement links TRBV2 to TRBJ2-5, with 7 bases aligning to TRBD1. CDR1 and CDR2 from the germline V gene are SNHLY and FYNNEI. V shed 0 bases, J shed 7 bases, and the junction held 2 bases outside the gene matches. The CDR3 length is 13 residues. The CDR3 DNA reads TGTGCCAGCAGTGAAGCGGCAGGGGGGACCCAGTACTTC. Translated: CASSEAAGGTQYF.

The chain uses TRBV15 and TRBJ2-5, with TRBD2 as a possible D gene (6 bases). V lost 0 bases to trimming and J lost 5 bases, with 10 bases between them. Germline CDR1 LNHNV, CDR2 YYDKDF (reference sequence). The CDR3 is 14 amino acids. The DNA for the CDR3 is TGTGCCACCAGCAGAGAGGGAGGAAGGGAGACCCAGTACTTC. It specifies CATSREGGRETQYF.

The CDR3: CASSQTPGAEVETQYF. CDR3 sequence (DNA): TGCGCCAGCAGTCAAACCCCTGGTGCTGAGGTGGAGACCCAGTACTTC. V is TRBV23-1 and J is TRBJ2-5; D unresolved. TRBV23-1 carries the ORF label, with uncertain function. Trimming cost V 2 bases and J 5 bases, with 18 bases left between them. The CDR3 has 16 amino acids.

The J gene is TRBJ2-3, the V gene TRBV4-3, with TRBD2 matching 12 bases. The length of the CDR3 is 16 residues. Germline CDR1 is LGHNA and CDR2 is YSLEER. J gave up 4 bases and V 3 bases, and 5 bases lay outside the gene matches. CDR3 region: CASSHRTSGNPDTQYF. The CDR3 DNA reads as TGCGCCAGCAGCCATCGGACTAGCGGGAACCCAGATACGCAGTATTTT.

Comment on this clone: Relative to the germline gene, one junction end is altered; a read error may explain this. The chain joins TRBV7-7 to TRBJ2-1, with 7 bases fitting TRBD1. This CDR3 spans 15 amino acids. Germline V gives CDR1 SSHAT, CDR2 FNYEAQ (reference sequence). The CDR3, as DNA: TGTGCTAGCAGCCGCGACCTACAGGGGATGTATGAGCAGTTCTTC. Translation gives CASSRDLQGMYEQFF.

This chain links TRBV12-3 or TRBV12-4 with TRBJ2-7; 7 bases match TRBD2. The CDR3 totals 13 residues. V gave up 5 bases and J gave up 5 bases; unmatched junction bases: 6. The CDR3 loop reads CASSPGTTNEQYF. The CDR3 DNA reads TGTGCCAGCAGTCCCGGGACTACTAACGAGCAGTACTTC.

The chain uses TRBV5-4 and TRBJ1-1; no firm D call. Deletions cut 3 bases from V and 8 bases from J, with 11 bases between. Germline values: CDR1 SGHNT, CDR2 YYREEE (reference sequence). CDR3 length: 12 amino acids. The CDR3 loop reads CASSSILGEAFF. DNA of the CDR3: TGTGCCAGCAGCTCAATACTCGGGGAAGCTTTCTTT.

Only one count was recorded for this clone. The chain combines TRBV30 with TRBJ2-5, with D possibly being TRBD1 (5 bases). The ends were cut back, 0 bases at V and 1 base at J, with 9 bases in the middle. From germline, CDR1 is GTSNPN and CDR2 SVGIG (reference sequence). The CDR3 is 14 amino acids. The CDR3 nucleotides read TGTGCCTGGAGTGTAAACAGGATCCAAGAGACCCAGTACTTC. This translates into CAWSVNRIQETQYF.

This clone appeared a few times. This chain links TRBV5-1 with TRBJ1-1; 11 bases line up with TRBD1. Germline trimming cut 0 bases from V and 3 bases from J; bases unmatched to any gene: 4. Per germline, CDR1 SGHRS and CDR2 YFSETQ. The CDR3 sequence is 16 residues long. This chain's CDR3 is CASSLVGQGAHTEAFF. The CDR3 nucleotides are TGCGCCAGCAGCTTGGTAGGACAGGGGGCGCACACTGAAGCTTTCTTT.

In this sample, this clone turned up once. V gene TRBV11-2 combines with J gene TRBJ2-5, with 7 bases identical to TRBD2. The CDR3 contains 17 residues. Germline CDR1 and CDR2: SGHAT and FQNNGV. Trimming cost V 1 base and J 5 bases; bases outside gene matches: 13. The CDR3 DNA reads TGTGCCAGCAGCTTAGGGGTTGGAGGGAGGGCCCGGGAGACCCAGTACTTC. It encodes CASSLGVGGRARETQYF.

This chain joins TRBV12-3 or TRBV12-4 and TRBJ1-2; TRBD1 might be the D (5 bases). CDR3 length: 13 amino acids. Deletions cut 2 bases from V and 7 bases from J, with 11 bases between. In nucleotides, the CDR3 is TGTGCCAGCAGTTTACCGGGGGTGGGTGGCTACACCTTC. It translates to CASSLPGVGGYTF.